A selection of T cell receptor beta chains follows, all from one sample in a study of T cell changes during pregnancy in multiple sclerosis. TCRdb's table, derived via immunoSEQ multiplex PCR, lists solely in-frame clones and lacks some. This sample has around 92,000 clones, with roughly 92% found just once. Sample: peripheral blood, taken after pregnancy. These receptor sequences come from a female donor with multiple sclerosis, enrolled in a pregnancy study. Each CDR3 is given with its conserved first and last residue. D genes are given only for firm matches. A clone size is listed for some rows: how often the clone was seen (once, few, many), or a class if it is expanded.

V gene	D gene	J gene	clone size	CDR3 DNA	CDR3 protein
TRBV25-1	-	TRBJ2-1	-	TGTGCCAGCAGTGACGGCGGCTACCACAATGAGCAGTTCTTC	CASSDGGYHNEQFF
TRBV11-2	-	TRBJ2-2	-	TGTGCCAGCAGCTTCTTCGGGAACACCGGGGAGCTGTTTTTT	CASSFFGNTGELFF
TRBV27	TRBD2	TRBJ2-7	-	TGTGCCAGCAGATGGACTAGCGGGAGGTACGAGCAGTACTTC	CASRWTSGRYEQYF
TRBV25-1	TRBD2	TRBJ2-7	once	TGTGCCAGCAGTGATCCCGGGACTAGCGGAAGACTTCCCTACGAGCAGTACTTC	CASSDPGTSGRLPYEQYF
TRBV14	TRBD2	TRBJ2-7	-	TGTGCCAGCAGCCCCGAAGGTGGGACTAGCGGGATACTTCCCTCCTACGAGCAGTACTTC	CASSPEGGTSGILPSYEQYF
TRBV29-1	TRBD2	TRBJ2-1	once	TGCAGCGTTGGTGGCGGGAGTTTGTACAATGAGCAGTTCTTC	CSVGGGSLYNEQFF
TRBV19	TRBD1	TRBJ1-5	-	TGTGCCAGTAAGGGGGCTAGCAATCAGCCCCAGCATTTT	CASKGASNQPQHF
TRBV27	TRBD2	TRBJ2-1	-	TGTGCCAGCAGTTTCTGGACTAGCGGGAGGCGGCGGGGTGAGCAGTTCTTC	CASSFWTSGRRRGEQFF
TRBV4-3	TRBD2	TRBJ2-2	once	TGCGCCAGCAGCCAAGGAGGAATAGCGGGGGCCAGGGAGCTGTTTTTT	CASSQGGIAGARELFF
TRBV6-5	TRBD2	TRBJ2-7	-	TGTGCCAGCAGAGAGCCGGGACTAGCAGATTACGAGCAGTACTTC	CASREPGLADYEQYF
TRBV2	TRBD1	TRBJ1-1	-	TGTGCCAGCAGTGGAGAAGGGACAGGGGGCATAGCTTTCTTT	CASSGEGTGGIAFF
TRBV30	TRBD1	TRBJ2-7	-	TGTGCCTGGAGGGCCAACAGGGGGCGCTTAAACGAGCAGTACTTC	CAWRANRGRLNEQYF
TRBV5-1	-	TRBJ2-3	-	TGCGCCAGCAGCTTGTTGGCAGGGAGCACAGATACGCAGTATTTT	CASSLLAGSTDTQYF
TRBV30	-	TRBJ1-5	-	TGTGCCTGGAGTGTGGGGCACAATAGCAATCAGCCCCAGCATTTT	CAWSVGHNSNQPQHF
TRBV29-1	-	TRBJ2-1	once	TGCAGCGTTGCCGAGGGAAGGAATGAGCAGTTCTTC	CSVAEGRNEQFF
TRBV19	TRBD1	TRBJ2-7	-	TGTGCCAGTAGTATACAGGGGGCCTCCTACGAGCAGTACTTC	CASSIQGASYEQYF
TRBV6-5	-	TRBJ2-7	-	TGTGCCAGCAGTTACTCGCGGGCGGTGCACGAGCAGTACTTC	CASSYSRAVHEQYF
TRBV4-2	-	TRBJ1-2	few	TGTGCCAGCAGCCAAGAGACGACAGGATCTAACTATGGCTACACCTTC	CASSQETTGSNYGYTF
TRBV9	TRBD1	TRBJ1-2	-	TGTGCCAGCAGCGCCTCCACGGGGACAGGGGGCTGGTGGGACTATGGCTACACCTTC	CASSASTGTGGWWDYGYTF
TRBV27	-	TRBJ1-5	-	TGTGCCAGCAGTTTAAGCGGGGGGTTGGCTCTGCCCCAGCATTTT	CASSLSGGLALPQHF
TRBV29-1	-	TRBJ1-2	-	TGCAGCGCCGTGGGGGGGATAAATGGCTACACCTTC	CSAVGGINGYTF
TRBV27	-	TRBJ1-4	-	TGTGCCAGCAGTTTCAGGGCGGCTAATGAAAAACTGTTTTTT	CASSFRAANEKLFF
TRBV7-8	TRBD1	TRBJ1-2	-	TGTGCCACGGCTAATAACAGGGGCTATGGCTACACCTTC	CATANNRGYGYTF
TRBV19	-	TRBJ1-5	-	TGTGCCAGTAGTATGACAGAGAATCAGCCCCAGCATTTT	CASSMTENQPQHF
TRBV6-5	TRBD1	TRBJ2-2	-	TGTGCCAGCAGTTATGGCCAGGGGGAAACCGGGGAGCTGTTTTTT	CASSYGQGETGELFF
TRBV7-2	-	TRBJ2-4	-	TGTGCCAGCAGCTTAGTCCCCGGTCGGAACATTCAGTACTTC	CASSLVPGRNIQYF
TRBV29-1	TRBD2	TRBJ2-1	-	TGCAGCGTTGAAGATGGGGCTAGCGGGAGTTCCTATCCCGATGAGCAGTTCTTC	CSVEDGASGSSYPDEQFF
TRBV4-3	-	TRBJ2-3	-	TGCGCCAGCAGCCAAGTTGGGCTGGTTCGAAGCGGGCCCAGCACAGATACGCAGTATTTT	CASSQVGLVRSGPSTDTQYF
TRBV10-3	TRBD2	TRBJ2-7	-	TGTGCCATCAGTGACCGAGGACTAGCGGGATTGGACGAGCAGTACTTC	CAISDRGLAGLDEQYF
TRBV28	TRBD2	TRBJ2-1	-	TGTGCCAGCAGTAGTCTAGCGGGCTTCTCCTACAATGAGCAGTTCTTC	CASSSLAGFSYNEQFF
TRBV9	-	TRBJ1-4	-	TGTGCCAGCAGCGTAGGTTGGCAGGCAGCAACTAATGAAAAACTGTTTTTT	CASSVGWQAATNEKLFF
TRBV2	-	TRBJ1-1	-	TGTGCCAGCAGCCCAGGGGTACCTGAAGCTTTCTTT	CASSPGVPEAFF
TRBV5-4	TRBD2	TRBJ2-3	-	TGTGCCAGCAGCCCGGGGGGACTACGGGACGATACGCAGTATTTT	CASSPGGLRDDTQYF
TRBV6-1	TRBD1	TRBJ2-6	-	TGTGCCGGGGGACAGGGACACTCTGGGGCCAACGTCCTGACTTTC	CAGGQGHSGANVLTF
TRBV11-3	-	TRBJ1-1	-	TGTGCCAGCAGCTTATTTCAGGGCGCTACTGAAGCTTTCTTT	CASSLFQGATEAFF
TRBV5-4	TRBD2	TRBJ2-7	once	TGTGCCAGCAGCTCCCCCGGGGTTCCTAGCGGGAGGGCCATCGAGCAGTACTTC	CASSSPGVPSGRAIEQYF
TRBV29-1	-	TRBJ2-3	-	TGCAGCGTTGGGTTGCCGCAGCGGAGAGATACGCAGTATTTT	CSVGLPQRRDTQYF
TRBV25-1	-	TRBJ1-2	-	TGTGCCAGCAGTGAATGGGCCCCGGGAATGGACTATGGCTACACCTTC	CASSEWAPGMDYGYTF
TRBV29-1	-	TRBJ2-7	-	TGCAGCGTTGAACTGTCTTCCTACGAGCAGTACTTC	CSVELSSYEQYF
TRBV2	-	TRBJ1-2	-	TGTGCCAGCAGTGAAGGAATAGGGAGATATGGCTACACCTTC	CASSEGIGRYGYTF
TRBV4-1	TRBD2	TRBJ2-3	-	TGCGCCAGCAGCCACACCCTAGCGGGAGTAGCAGATACGCAGTATTTT	CASSHTLAGVADTQYF
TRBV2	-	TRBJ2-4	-	TGTGCCAGCAGTGAACCCCCCGAGAGGGATCGAGCCAAAAACATTCAGTACTTC	CASSEPPERDRAKNIQYF
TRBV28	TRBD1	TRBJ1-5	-	TGTGCCAGCAGTTTCGGACAGGGCGGCAATCAGCCCCAGCATTTT	CASSFGQGGNQPQHF
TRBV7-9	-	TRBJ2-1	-	TGTGCCAGCAGCGGAAGTATGAGGGAGTGGGGCAATGAGCAGTTCTTC	CASSGSMREWGNEQFF
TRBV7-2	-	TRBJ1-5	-	TGTGCCAGCAGCTCCCAAACGGGACAGCCCCAGCATTTT	CASSSQTGQPQHF
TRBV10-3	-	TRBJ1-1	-	TGTGCCACCCAGGGGAAAGTCACTGAAGCTTTCTTT	CATQGKVTEAFF
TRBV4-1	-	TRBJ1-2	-	TGCGCCAGCAGCCAAGGCGGCAGGGCGGGCTACACCTTC	CASSQGGRAGYTF
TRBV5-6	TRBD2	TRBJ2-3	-	TGTGCCAGCAGCTTGAGGGCGGGAGGGACCACAGATACGCAGTATTTT	CASSLRAGGTTDTQYF
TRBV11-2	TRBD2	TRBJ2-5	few	TGTGCCAGCAGCTTAAACAGCGGGGGACAAGAGACCCAGTACTTC	CASSLNSGGQETQYF
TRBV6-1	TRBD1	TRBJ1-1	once	TGTGCCAGCGGACAGGGCGAGAACACTGAAGCTTTCTTT	CASGQGENTEAFF
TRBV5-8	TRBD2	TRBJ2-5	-	TGTGCCAGCAGCCCGGGACTAGCGGGAGAGACCCAGTACTTC	CASSPGLAGETQYF
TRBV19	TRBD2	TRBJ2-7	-	TGTGCCAGTAGTATAAAGGGCCTAGCGGGACGGCCGAGAACCTACGAGCAGTACTTC	CASSIKGLAGRPRTYEQYF
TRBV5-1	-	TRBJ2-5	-	TGCGCCAGCAGCTTGGGCGCCACAGAGACCCAGTACTTC	CASSLGATETQYF
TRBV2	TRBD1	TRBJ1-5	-	TGTGCCAGCAGGGGACAGCTTAGCAATCAGCCCCAGCATTTT	CASRGQLSNQPQHF
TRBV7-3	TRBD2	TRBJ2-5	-	TGTGAGCGGGGGGAAGAGACCCAGTACTTC	CERGEETQYF
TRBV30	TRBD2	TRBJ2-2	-	TGTGCCTGGGGGACTACCACGGGAGAAGGAGCCGGGGAGCTGTTTTTT	CAWGTTTGEGAGELFF
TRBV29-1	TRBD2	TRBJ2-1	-	TGCAGCGGTGCCGGACTAGCGGGAGATGAGCAGTTCTTC	CSGAGLAGDEQFF
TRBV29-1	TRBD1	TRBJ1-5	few	TGCAGCGTTGGGGACAGTCTCCCTGGAAGTCAGCCCCAGCATTTT	CSVGDSLPGSQPQHF